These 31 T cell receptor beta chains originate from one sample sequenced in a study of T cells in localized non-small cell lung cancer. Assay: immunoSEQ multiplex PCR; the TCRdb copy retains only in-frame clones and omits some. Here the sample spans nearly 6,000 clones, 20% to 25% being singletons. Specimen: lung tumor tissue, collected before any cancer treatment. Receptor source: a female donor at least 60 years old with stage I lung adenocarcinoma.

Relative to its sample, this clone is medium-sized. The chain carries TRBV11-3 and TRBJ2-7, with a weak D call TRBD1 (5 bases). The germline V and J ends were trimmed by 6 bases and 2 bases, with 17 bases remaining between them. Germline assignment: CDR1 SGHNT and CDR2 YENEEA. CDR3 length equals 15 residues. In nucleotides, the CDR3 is TGTGCCAGCAGACGTCAGGGTGGTGGGACCTACGAGCAGTACTTC. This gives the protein CASRRQGGGTYEQYF.

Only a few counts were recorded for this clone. CDR3 in DNA: TGTGCCTGGAGTGCGACTGTGGGAGATACGCAGTATTTT. This sequence encodes CAWSATVGDTQYF. The chain joins TRBV30 to TRBJ2-3; no reliable D call. The V and J ends lost 1 base and 5 bases respectively, with 10 bases between them. Germline V gives CDR1 GTSNPN, CDR2 SVGIG (reference sequence). The CDR3 extends over 13 amino acids.

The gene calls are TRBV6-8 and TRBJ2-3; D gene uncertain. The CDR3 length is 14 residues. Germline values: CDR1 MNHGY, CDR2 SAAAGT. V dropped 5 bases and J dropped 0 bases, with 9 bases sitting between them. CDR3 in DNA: TGTGCCAGCAGTCCCTCCGGTAGCACAGATACGCAGTATTTT. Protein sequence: CASSPSGSTDTQYF.

The CDR3 protein is CASSLTTSGMTDTQYF. The CDR3, as DNA: TGTGCCAGCAGTTTAACGACTAGCGGGATGACAGATACGCAGTATTTT. The chain has TRBV27 and TRBJ2-3; 11 bases line up with TRBD2. V lost 2 bases and J lost 3; bases outside the gene matches: 4. Germline V gene lookup returns CDR1 MNHEY and CDR2 SMNVEV (reference sequence). This CDR3 has 16 residues.

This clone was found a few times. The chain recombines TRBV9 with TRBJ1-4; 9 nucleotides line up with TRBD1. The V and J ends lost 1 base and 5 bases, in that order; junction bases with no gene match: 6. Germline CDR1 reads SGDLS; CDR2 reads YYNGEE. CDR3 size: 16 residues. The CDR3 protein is CASSVSSDRGNEKLFF. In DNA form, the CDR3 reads TGTGCCAGCAGCGTATCTTCGGACAGGGGCAATGAAAAACTGTTTTTT.

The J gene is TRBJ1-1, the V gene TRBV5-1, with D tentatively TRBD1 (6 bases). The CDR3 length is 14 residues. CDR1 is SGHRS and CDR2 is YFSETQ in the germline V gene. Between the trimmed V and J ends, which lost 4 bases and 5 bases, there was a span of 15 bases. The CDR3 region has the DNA TGCGCCAGCAGCGTAAGGGGGTTGGAGACTGAAGCTTTCTTT. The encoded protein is CASSVRGLETEAFF. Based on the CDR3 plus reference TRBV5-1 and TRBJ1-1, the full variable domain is KAGVTQTPRYLIKTRGQQVTLSCSPISGHRSVSWYQQTPGQGLQFLFEYFSETQRNKGNFPGRFSGRQFSNSRSEMNVSTLELGDSALYLCASSVRGLETEAFFGQGTRLTVV.

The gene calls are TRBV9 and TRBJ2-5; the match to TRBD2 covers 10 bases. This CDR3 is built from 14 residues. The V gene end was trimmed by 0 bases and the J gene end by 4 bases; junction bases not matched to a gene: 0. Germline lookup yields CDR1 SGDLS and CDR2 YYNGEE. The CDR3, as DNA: TGTGCCAGCAGCGTAGGACTAGCGGGAGAGACCCAGTACTTC. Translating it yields CASSVGLAGETQYF.

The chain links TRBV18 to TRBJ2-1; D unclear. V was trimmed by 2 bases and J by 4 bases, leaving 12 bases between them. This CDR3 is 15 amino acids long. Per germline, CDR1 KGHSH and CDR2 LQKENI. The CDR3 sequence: CASSPGSLVYNEQFF. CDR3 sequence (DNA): TGTGCCAGCTCACCAGGGTCCCTAGTTTACAATGAGCAGTTCTTC.

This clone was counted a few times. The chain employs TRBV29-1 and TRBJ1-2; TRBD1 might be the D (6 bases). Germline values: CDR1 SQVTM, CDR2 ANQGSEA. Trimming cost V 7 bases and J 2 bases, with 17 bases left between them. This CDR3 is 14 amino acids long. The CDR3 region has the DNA TGCAGCGGGTACGAGGGGGTTGCAAACTATGGCTACACCTTC. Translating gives CSGYEGVANYGYTF.

The CDR3 protein is CASSVDTSVGVKDGYTF. CDR3 bases: TGTGCCAGCAGCGTAGATACATCTGTGGGGGTCAAAGATGGCTACACCTTC. The chain employs TRBV9 and TRBJ1-2, with D perhaps TRBD1 (5 bases). Germline V gene data show CDR1 as SGDLS and CDR2 as YYNGEE. This CDR3 has 17 amino acids. V was trimmed by 0 bases and J by 6 bases, leaving 21 bases between them.

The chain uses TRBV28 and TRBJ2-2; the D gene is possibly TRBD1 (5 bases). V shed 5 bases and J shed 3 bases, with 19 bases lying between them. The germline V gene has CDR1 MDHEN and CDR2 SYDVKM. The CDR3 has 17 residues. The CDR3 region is CASSPIDGQGYTGELFF. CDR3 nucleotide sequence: TGTGCCAGCAGTCCGATTGATGGGCAGGGATACACCGGGGAGCTGTTTTTT.

The CDR3 loop is CASSPPGVSDRSYEQYF. DNA for the CDR3: TGTGCCAGCTCACCACCGGGGGTGTCGGATCGCTCCTACGAGCAGTACTTC. V usage is TRBV18 and J usage is TRBJ2-7; D possibly matches TRBD1 or TRBD2 (5 bases each). Trimming removed 0 bases from V and 0 bases from J, with 15 bases in between. The germline V gene has CDR1 KGHSH and CDR2 LQKENI. The CDR3 runs 17 residues.

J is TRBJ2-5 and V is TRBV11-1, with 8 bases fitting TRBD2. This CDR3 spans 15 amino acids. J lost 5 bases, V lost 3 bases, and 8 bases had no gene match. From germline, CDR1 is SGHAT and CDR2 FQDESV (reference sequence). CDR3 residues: CASSLAAGVYETQYF. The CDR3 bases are TGTGCCAGCAGCTTGGCAGCGGGAGTTTATGAGACCCAGTACTTC.

The CDR3: CASSASGAEWDTQYF. CDR3 nucleotide sequence: TGTGCCAGCAGCGCGAGCGGGGCAGAATGGGATACGCAGTATTTT. The V gene is TRBV9, the J gene TRBJ2-3; the match to TRBD2 covers 7 bases. Trimming at V came to 3 bases and at J to 6 bases, leaving 10 bases not matched to a gene. CDR1 is SGDLS and CDR2 is YYNGEE in the germline V gene. The CDR3 is 15 amino acids.

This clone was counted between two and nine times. DNA of the CDR3: TGCGCCAGCAGCCAAGGAAGGGCAGCCGCCTACGAGCAGTACTTC. The encoded protein is CASSQGRAAAYEQYF. The chain recombines TRBV4-1 with TRBJ2-7; D gene uncertain. The V gene's germline CDR1 is MGHRA and CDR2 YSYEKL. V lost 1 base and J 2 bases, leaving 12 bases between the germline ends. The CDR3 length is 15 residues.

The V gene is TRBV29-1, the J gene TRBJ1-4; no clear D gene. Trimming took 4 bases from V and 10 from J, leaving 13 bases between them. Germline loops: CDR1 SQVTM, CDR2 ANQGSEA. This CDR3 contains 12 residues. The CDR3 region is CSVAFDRGKLFF. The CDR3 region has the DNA TGCAGCGTTGCTTTCGACCGGGGAAAACTGTTTTTT.

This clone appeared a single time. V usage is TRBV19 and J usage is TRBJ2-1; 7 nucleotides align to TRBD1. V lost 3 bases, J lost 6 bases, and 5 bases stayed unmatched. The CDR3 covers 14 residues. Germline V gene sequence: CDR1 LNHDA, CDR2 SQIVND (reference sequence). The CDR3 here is CASSIRQGVNEQFF. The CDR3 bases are TGTGCCAGTAGTATCCGGCAGGGGGTCAATGAGCAGTTCTTC.

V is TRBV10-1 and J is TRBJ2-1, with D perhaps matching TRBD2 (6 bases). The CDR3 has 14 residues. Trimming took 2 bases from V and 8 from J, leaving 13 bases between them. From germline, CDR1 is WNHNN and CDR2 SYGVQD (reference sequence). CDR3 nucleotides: TGCGCCAGCAGTGAGCGGTCGGCGGGATATGAGCAGTTCTTC. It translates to CASSERSAGYEQFF.

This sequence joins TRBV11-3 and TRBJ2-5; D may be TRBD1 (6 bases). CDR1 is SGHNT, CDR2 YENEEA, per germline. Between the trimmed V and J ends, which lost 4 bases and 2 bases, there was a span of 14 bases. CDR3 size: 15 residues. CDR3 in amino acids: CASSYPGRGQETQYF. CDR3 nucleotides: TGTGCCAGCAGCTACCCGGGCAGGGGTCAAGAGACCCAGTACTTC. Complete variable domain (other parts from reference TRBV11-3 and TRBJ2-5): EAGVVQSPRYKIIEKKQPVAFWCNPISGHNTLYWYLQNLGQGPELLIRYENEEAVDDSQLPKDRFSAERLKGVDSTLKIQPAELGDSAVYLCASSYPGRGQETQYFGPGTRLLVL.

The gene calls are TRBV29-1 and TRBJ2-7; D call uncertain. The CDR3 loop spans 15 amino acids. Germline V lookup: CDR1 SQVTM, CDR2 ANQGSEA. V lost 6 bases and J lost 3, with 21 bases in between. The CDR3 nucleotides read TGCAGCGTCCTCGGCCCCCCGGGCAGGATCTACGAGCAGTACTTC. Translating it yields CSVLGPPGRIYEQYF.

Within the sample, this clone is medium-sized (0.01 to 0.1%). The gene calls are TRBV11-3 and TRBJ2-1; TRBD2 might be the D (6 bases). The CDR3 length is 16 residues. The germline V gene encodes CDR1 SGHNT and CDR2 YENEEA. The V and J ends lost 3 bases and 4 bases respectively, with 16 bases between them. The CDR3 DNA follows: TGTGCCAGCAGCTTGGGCGGGAATAGGGAATACAATGAGCAGTTCTTC. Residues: CASSLGGNREYNEQFF.

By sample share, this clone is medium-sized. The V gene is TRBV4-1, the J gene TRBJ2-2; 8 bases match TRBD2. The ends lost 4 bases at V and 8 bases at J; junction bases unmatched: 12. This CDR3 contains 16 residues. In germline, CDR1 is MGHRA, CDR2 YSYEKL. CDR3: CASSPIQAGVEGELFF. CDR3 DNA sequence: TGCGCCAGCAGCCCAATACAAGCGGGAGTCGAAGGGGAGCTGTTTTTT.

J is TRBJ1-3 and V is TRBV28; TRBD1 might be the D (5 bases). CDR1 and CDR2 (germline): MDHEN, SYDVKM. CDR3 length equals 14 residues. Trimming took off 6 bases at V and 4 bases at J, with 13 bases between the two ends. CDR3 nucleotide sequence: TGTGCCAGCAGGCCAGGGTCAGAGGGAAACACCATATATTTT. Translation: CASRPGSEGNTIYF. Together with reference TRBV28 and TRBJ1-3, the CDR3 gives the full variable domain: DVKVTQSSRYLVKRTGEKVFLECVQDMDHENMFWYRQDPGLGLRLIYFSYDVKMKEKGDIPEGYSVSREKKERFSLILESASTNQTSMYLCASRPGSEGNTIYFGEGSWLTVV.

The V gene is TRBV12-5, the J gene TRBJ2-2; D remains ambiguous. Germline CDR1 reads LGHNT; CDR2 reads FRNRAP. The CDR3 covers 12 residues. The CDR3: CASFPNTGELFF. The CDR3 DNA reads TGTGCCAGCTTCCCGAACACCGGGGAGCTGTTTTTT.

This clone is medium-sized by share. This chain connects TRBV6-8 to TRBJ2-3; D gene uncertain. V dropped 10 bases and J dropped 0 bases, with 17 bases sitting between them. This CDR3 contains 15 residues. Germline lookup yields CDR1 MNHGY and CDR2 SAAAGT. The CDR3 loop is CAITANSASTDTQYF. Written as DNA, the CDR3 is TGTGCCATCACCGCCAACTCCGCTAGCACAGATACGCAGTATTTT.

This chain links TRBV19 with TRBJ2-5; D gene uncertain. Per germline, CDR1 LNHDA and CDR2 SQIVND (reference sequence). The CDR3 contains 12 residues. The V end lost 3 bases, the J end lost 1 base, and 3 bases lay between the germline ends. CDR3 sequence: CASSMGQETQYF. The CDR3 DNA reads TGTGCCAGTAGTATGGGCCAAGAGACCCAGTACTTC. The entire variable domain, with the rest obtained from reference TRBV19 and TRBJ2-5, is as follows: DGGITQSPKYLFRKEGQNVTLSCEQNLNHDAMYWYRQDPGQGLRLIYYSQIVNDFQKGDIAEGYSVSREKKESFPLTVTSAQKNPTAFYLCASSMGQETQYFGPGTRLLVL.

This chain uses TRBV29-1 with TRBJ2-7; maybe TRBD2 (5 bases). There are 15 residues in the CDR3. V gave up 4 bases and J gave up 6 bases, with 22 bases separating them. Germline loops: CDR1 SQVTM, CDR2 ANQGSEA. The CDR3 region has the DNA TGCAGCGTTGCGTCGGGATGGGGTATGAGTGGCGAGCAGTACTTC. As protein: CSVASGWGMSGEQYF.

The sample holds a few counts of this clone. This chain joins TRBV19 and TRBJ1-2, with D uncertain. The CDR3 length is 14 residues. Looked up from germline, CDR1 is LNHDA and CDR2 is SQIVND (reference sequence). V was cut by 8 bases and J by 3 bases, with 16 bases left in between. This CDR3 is CASGAPISYYGYTF. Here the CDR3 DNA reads TGTGCCAGTGGTGCACCGATCTCTTACTATGGCTACACCTTC.

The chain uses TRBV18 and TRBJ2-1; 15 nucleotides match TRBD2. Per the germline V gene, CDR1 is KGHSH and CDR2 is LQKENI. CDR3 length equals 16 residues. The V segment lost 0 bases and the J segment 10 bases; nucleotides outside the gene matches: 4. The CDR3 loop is CASSPPGLAGGGEQFF. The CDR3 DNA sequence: TGTGCCAGCTCACCACCGGGACTAGCGGGAGGAGGCGAGCAGTTCTTC.

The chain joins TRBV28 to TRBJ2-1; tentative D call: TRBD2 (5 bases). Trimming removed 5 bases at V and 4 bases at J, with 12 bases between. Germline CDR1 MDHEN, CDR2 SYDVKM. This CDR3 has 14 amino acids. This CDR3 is CASSREWVYNEQFF. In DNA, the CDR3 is TGTGCCAGCAGTAGGGAGTGGGTTTACAATGAGCAGTTCTTC.

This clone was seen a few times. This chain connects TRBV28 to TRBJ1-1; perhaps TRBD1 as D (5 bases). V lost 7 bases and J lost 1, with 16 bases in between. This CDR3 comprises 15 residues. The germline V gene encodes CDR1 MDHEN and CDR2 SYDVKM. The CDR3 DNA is TGTGCCAGCAACCTCAGGGCCCTGGGGAACACTGAAGCTTTCTTT. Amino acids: CASNLRALGNTEAFF.